This TCR beta chain was documented in a study of a mutant IDH1 vaccine in newly diagnosed glioma. Whole-study context: There were eight vaccinations for patients, given in weeks 1, 3, 5, 7, 11, 15, 19 and 23. Former treatment meant radiotherapy, temozolomide, or both; the majority had gotten both.

Whole-study findings and limits: Vaccine-induced immune responses were detected in about 95% of patients. Pseudoprogression appeared unlinked to shifts in leading peripheral T cell clonotypes.

Libraries were prepared by immunoSEQ multiplex PCR; TCRdb keeps only in-frame clonotypes and omits some of them. This table has over 95,000 clones, 85% to 90% appearing once. Time point described: week 11, during vaccination. A single vaccine dose contained 300 ug of mutant IDH1 20-mer peptide, and topical imiquimod was used with it. Germline loops: CDR1 MDHEN, CDR2 SYDVKM. This CDR3 is 16 amino acids long. Regarding this clone: Its antigen is not identified. At one boundary the junction diverges from the germline segment, which might be a read error.

This sequence joins TRBV28 and TRBJ1-3, with 7 nucleotides matching TRBD1. The source of this sequence is a woman aged 45-59 years with glioma. The sequencing here drew on PBMCs, taken from a glioma patient whose treatment included an IDH1 peptide vaccine. For the CDR3, the DNA is TGTGCCAGCAGTCCCCCCCCAGGACAGGCTGGCAACACCATATATTTT. Translating it yields CASSPPPGQAGNTIYF.